The 10 T cell receptor beta chains below all came from one sample that was sequenced in a study of blood T cell repertoires in COVID-19 (dated by TCRdb to about 2020). Libraries came from the immunoSEQ multiplex PCR assay. TCRdb provides this immuneACCESS table in a form limited to in-frame rearrangements. Some clones are lacking; in checked studies, under half of them reflect an unresolved V gene, and why the rest are absent is not known. The sample data list 350,000 to 450,000 clones, and approximately 89% of these were observed just once. 2.3% of the sample belongs to the ten largest clones. The sequenced sample was peripheral blood. Every receptor here comes from a woman aged 60-70 years with COVID-19, enrolled during active disease.

The V and J genes are TRBV11-2 and TRBJ1-1, with D perhaps matching TRBD1 (6 bases). V was cut by 5 bases and J by 3 bases, with 16 bases left in between. The CDR3 runs to 15 residues. Germline CDR1 is SGHAT and CDR2 is FQNNGV. CDR3 DNA: TGTGCCAGCAGCCCGACAGGAGGTGGGCACACTGAAGCTTTCTTT. It is translated as CASSPTGGGHTEAFF.

This clone was detected only once. The V gene is TRBV5-5, the J gene TRBJ2-5, with 10 positions matching TRBD1. Trimming took 0 bases from V and 6 from J; bases not matched to a gene: 2. Germline V gene sequence: CDR1 SGHKS, CDR2 YYEKEE (reference sequence). This CDR3 has 14 residues. CDR3 DNA: TGTGCCAGCAGCTTGGGGACAGGGGGGAAGACCCAGTACTTC. Translated, it gives CASSLGTGGKTQYF.

The DNA of the CDR3 is TGTGCCAGCAGCCATCCCGGGACTAGCGGGGATCTAGCCAAAAACATTCAGTACTTC. This gives the protein CASSHPGTSGDLAKNIQYF. The chain employs TRBV4-2 and TRBJ2-4; TRBD2 agrees at 13 bases. There are 19 residues in the CDR3. The germline V gene has CDR1 LGHNA and CDR2 YNFKEQ. V was pared by 3 bases and J by 0 bases, with 8 bases of the junction left unmatched.

This chain connects TRBV15 to TRBJ2-7; tentative D call: TRBD1 (5 bases). CDR3 size: 14 residues. Germline lookup yields CDR1 LNHNV and CDR2 YYDKDF (reference sequence). V lost 0 bases, J lost 5 bases, and 11 bases lay in between. The CDR3 sequence: CATSREQGRDEQYF. The DNA for the CDR3 is TGTGCCACCAGCAGAGAGCAGGGTCGGGACGAGCAGTACTTC.

This chain uses TRBV2 with TRBJ1-1, with D perhaps TRBD1 (6 bases). V was trimmed by 6 bases and J by 3 bases, leaving 14 bases between them. The CDR3 spans 14 residues. Germline lookup yields CDR1 SNHLY and CDR2 FYNNEI. The CDR3 sequence is CASSEGTPYTEAFF. The CDR3 coding sequence is TGTGCCAGCAGCGAGGGGACACCATACACTGAAGCTTTCTTT.

This chain connects TRBV5-1 to TRBJ2-5, with 8 bases fitting TRBD2. Germline V CDR1 and CDR2: SGHRS, YFSETQ. The ends lost 6 bases at V and 3 bases at J; junction bases unmatched: 4. The CDR3 contains 13 residues. The CDR3 nucleotides are TGCGCCAGCAATAGCGGGGTTGAAGAGACCCAGTACTTC. Residues: CASNSGVEETQYF.

This chain connects TRBV5-4 to TRBJ2-2; 10 bases map to TRBD2. The CDR3 totals 16 residues. Per germline, CDR1 SGHNT and CDR2 YYREEE (reference sequence). The V and J ends lost 4 bases and 4 bases, in that order; junction bases with no gene match: 7. Here the CDR3 reads CASSVGIAGGTGELFF. The CDR3 DNA follows: TGTGCCAGCAGCGTTGGGATAGCGGGGGGCACCGGGGAGCTGTTTTTT.

The chain has TRBV2 and TRBJ1-1; D call uncertain. Looked up from germline, CDR1 is SNHLY and CDR2 is FYNNEI. The CDR3 covers 14 residues. Trimming took 6 bases from V and 2 from J, leaving 13 bases between them. This chain's CDR3 is CASRIELLNTEAFF. The CDR3 DNA is TGTGCCAGCAGAATCGAATTACTTAACACTGAAGCTTTCTTT.

This chain uses TRBV19 with TRBJ2-7; 8 bases agree with TRBD2. CDR3 length: 14 amino acids. Germline CDR1 is LNHDA and CDR2 is SQIVND (reference sequence). V was clipped by 5 bases and J by 5 bases; unmatched bases: 8. CDR3 in DNA: TGTGCCAGTAGTGCCACTCAGCGGGGGAACGAGCAGTACTTC. This translates into CASSATQRGNEQYF.

This sequence joins TRBV19 and TRBJ2-5; TRBD1 matches at 8 bases. The CDR3 has 15 amino acids. J was trimmed by 5 bases and V by 4 bases; bases with no gene match: 9. In germline, CDR1 is LNHDA, CDR2 SQIVND (reference sequence). CDR3 loop: CASSRQGATRETQYF. In nucleotides, the CDR3 is TGTGCCAGTAGTAGGCAGGGGGCCACCCGGGAGACCCAGTACTTC.